This TCR beta chain was obtained from a study of CD8+ T cells in alopecia areata. Study details: The drug, oral tofacitinib, was given to treated patients at 5 to 10 mg twice daily.

Concerning this clone: The antigen remains undetermined.

CDR1 is SQVTM, CDR2 ANQGSEA, per germline. Losses at the gene ends were 7 bases for V and 4 bases for J; bases not matched to a gene: 8. The CDR3 is made up of 14 amino acids. Study-level findings and limits: Sequencing of scalp tissue also captures the resident alphabeta T cells of normal skin.

Treatment defined: oral pan-JAK inhibitor, 5-10 mg twice daily. TCR sequencing used cDNA made by reverse transcription of extracted RNA. The data were produced by immunoSEQ multiplex PCR, yet TCRdb's version contains in-frame clones alone and is incomplete. The sample consists of around 170,000 clones, roughly half of them appearing once. V is TRBV29-1 and J is TRBJ1-2; TRBD1 agrees at 11 bases. The sequenced sample was CD8+ T cells sorted from blood, obtained around week 54, from a patient treated with tofacitinib. The receptor was isolated from a human donor with alopecia areata. Written as DNA, the CDR3 is TGCAGCGCTAGGGGACAGGGGGGCGGCTATGGCTACACCTTC. This translates into CSARGQGGGYGYTF.